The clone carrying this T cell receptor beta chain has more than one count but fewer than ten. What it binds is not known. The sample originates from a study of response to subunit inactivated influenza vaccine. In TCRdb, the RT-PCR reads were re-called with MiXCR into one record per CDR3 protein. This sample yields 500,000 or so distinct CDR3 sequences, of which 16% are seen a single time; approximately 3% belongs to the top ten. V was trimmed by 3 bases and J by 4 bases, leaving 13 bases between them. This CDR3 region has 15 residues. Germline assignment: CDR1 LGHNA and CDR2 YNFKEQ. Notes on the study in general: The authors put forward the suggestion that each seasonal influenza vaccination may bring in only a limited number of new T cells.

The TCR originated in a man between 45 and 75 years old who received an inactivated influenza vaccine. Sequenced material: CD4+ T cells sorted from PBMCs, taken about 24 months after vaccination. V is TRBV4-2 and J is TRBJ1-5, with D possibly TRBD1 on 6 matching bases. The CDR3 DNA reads TGTGCCAGCAGCCACGGAACCAGGGGAAATCAGCCCCAGCATTTT. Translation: CASSHGTRGNQPQHF.